These 6 T cell receptor beta chains originate from one sample sequenced in a study of blood T cell repertoires in COVID-19. Libraries were prepared by immunoSEQ multiplex PCR; TCRdb keeps only in-frame clonotypes and omits some of them. Of under 200,000 clones listed, 86% are singletons. The sample taken for sequencing was PBMCs or T cells enriched from blood (not recorded which). The origin of the receptors is a man aged 40-55 years with acute COVID-19.

This chain joins TRBV9 and TRBJ1-2; 10 bases align to TRBD1. Unmatched junction bases numbered 4, after V lost 4 bases and J lost 7 bases. The CDR3 totals 13 residues. CDR1 SGDLS and CDR2 YYNGEE come from the germline V gene. The CDR3 DNA reads as TGTGCCAGCAGCCCTCGGACAGGGGGTGGCTACACCTTC. Translating it yields CASSPRTGGGYTF.

V and J are TRBV5-1 and TRBJ1-1; D is unclear. With 0 bases removed from V and 0 bases from J, the gap between germline ends came to 12 bases. This CDR3 comprises 16 residues. Germline V gene sequence: CDR1 SGHRS, CDR2 YFSETQ. The CDR3 DNA is TGCGCCAGCAGCTTGGCCAGGCCGGGATTGAACACTGAAGCTTTCTTT. It encodes CASSLARPGLNTEAFF.

The gene calls are TRBV4-3 and TRBJ2-3; TRBD2 matches 10 bases. CDR3 length: 17 amino acids. Germline V lookup: CDR1 LGHNA, CDR2 YSLEER. V shed 0 bases, J shed 6 bases, and the junction held 9 bases outside the gene matches. CDR3 bases: TGCGCCAGCAGCCAAGATTTCACTAGCGGGAAACGGGATACGCAGTATTTT. It specifies CASSQDFTSGKRDTQYF.

This chain joins TRBV2 and TRBJ2-2; D is possibly TRBD1 (6 bases). The CDR3 length is 16 residues. V dropped 2 bases and J dropped 4 bases, with 14 bases sitting between them. Germline V gene data show CDR1 as SNHLY and CDR2 as FYNNEI. DNA of the CDR3: TGTGCCAGCAGTGAAAACAGGGCAGGTAGCACCGGGGAGCTGTTTTTT. Translated, it gives CASSENRAGSTGELFF.

This chain uses TRBV6-5 with TRBJ2-7, with 9 bases identical to TRBD1. The V gene's germline CDR1 is MNHEY and CDR2 SVGAGI. The CDR3 has 13 residues. V was pared by 5 bases and J by 5 bases, with 4 bases of the junction left unmatched. The CDR3 DNA sequence: TGTGCCAGCAGTAGGGACAGGGTCCACGAGCAGTACTTC. This gives the protein CASSRDRVHEQYF.

The DNA of the CDR3 is TGTGCCAGCAGCCGAAAGGGACTAGCAAAGGGGAGCGGGGAGCTGTTTTTT. Translated, it gives CASSRKGLAKGSGELFF. The chain is built from TRBV27 and TRBJ2-2, with TRBD2 matching over 9 bases. Germline V CDR1 and CDR2: MNHEY, SMNVEV (reference sequence). V gave up 6 bases and J gave up 7 bases; unmatched junction bases: 15. This CDR3 contains 17 residues.